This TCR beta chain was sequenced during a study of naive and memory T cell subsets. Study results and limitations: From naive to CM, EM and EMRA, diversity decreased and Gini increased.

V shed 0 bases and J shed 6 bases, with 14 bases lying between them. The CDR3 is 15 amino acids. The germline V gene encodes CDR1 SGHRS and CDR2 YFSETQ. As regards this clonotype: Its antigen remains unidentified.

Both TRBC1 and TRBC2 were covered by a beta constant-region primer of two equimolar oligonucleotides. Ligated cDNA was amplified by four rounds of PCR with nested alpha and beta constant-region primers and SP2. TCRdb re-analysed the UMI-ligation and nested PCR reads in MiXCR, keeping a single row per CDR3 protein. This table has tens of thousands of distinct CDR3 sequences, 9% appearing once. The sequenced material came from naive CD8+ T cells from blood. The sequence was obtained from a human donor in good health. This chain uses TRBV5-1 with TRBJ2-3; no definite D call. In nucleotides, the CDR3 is TGCGCCAGCAGCTTGGACGGAGATCGGGCGGATACGCAGTATTTT. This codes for CASSLDGDRADTQYF.